What follows are 21 T cell receptor beta chains derived from one specimen sequenced in a study of T cell clonality in common variable immunodeficiency (dated by TCRdb to the mid-2010s). The library was prepared using the immunoSEQ multiplex PCR assay. This is the immuneACCESS table as TCRdb keeps it, with only in-frame sequences that have V and J called. A part of the clones is gone; compared with another copy, unresolved V genes explain less than half, and the rest is unexplained. The table for this sample lists approximately 45,000 clones, none of them counted only once. The ten largest account for roughly 2.1% of the sample. The specimen was peripheral blood mononuclear cells. The source is a person between 18 and 75 years old in good health.

This clone was seen ten or more times. The CDR3 is cut off 3 residues early in the read; its end comes from the germline J gene. The rearrangement links TRBV18 to TRBJ2-5; TRBD2 matches at 12 bases. Trimming cost V 6 bases and J 1 base; bases outside gene matches: 6. The CDR3 consists of 16 residues. Germline-derived CDR1 and CDR2 are KGHSH and LQKENI. CDR3 DNA (partial): TGTGCCAGCTCCCCTTTGACTAGCGGGGGCCAAGAGACC. This gives the protein CASSPLTSGGQET. In full, the CDR3 reads CASSPLTSGGQETQYF.

This clone has ten or more counts. The observed sequence ends 3 residues before the CDR3 terminus, with the missing tail filled in from the germline J gene. The chain uses TRBV5-1 and TRBJ2-1; 7 nucleotides agree with TRBD2. The CDR3 sequence is 15 residues long. From germline, CDR1 is SGHRS and CDR2 YFSETQ. V lost 5 bases, J lost 5 bases, and 10 bases stayed unmatched. The DNA read from the CDR3 is TGCGCCAGCAGGAAATCAAGCGGGATAAACAATGAG. Translation gives CASRKSSGINNE. The CDR3, in full, reads CASRKSSGINNEQFF.

This clone was seen at least ten times. The read ends 3 residues shy of where the CDR3 ends; the end is completed using the germline J gene. V gene TRBV11-2 combines with J gene TRBJ1-6; 10 bases are a match to TRBD1. The germline gives CDR1 SGHAT, CDR2 FQNNGV. The CDR3 sequence is 13 residues long. CDR3 sequence reads: CASSPGQGRALHF. CDR3 bases read: TGTGCCAGCAGCCCGGGACAGGGGCGGGCC.

This clone was counted many times. The read stops 3 residues short of the end of the CDR3; the missing end is completed from the germline J gene. The chain joins TRBV28 to TRBJ2-2; 9 positions agree with TRBD2. Germline-derived CDR1 and CDR2 are MDHEN and SYDVKM. This CDR3 contains 17 residues. V dropped 4 bases and J dropped 7; count of bases not matched to a gene: 13. The CDR3 DNA, read in part, is TGTGCCAGCAGTTCCTTAGCGGGAGCCGGAACAGGCGGGGAG. Translation gives CASSSLAGAGTGGE. The whole CDR3 is CASSSLAGAGTGGELFF.

In its sample, this clone was seen many times. The sequenced fragment ends 3 residues before the CDR3 boundary, so the rest is inferred from the germline J gene. The chain recombines TRBV12-3 or TRBV12-4 with TRBJ2-7, with TRBD1 as a possible D gene (6 bases). CDR3 length equals 16 residues. The V and J ends lost 2 bases and 0 bases respectively, with 14 bases between them. CDR3: CASSLRGTGHSYEQYF. The CDR3 bases that were read are TGTGCCAGCAGTTTAAGGGGGACCGGCCACTCCTACGAG.

At least ten counts were recorded for this clone. The read halts 3 residues ahead of the CDR3 end, with the missing end drawn from the germline J gene. The chain carries TRBV28 and TRBJ1-6; D unresolved. V was shortened by 6 bases and J by 10 bases, with 13 bases between the two germline ends. Germline assignment: CDR1 MDHEN and CDR2 SYDVKM. The CDR3 covers 13 residues. CDR3 residues: CASRSGGVSPLHF. CDR3 bases read: TGTGCCAGCAGATCAGGCGGGGTATCACCC.

This clone has a count of ten or more. The read is 3 residues too short to cover the CDR3 end, so that end is filled in from the germline J gene. The chain is built from TRBV7-9 and TRBJ2-5; TRBD1 matches 9 bases. The CDR3 has 13 residues. From germline, CDR1 is SEHNR and CDR2 FQNEAQ (reference sequence). The CDR3: CATGGSVVETQYF. CDR3 DNA (partial): TGTGCTACAGGGGGCAGTGTGGTAGAGACC.

Many counts were recorded for this clone. The read ends 3 residues shy of where the CDR3 ends; the end is completed using the germline J gene. V usage is TRBV7-6 and J usage is TRBJ2-3; 13 bases line up with TRBD2. Trimming at V came to 3 bases and at J to 7 bases, leaving 10 bases not matched to a gene. This CDR3 spans 17 amino acids. Germline-derived CDR1 and CDR2 are SGHVS and FNYEAQ. CDR3 in amino acids: CASSLTLAGGEVNTQYF. Incomplete CDR3 DNA: TGTGCCAGCAGCTTGACACTAGCGGGAGGGGAGGTGAATACG.

This clone was recorded many times. The read ends 3 residues before the CDR3 terminus; that terminus is restored from the germline J gene. V gene TRBV18 combines with J gene TRBJ2-3; TRBD1 matches at 8 bases. From germline, CDR1 is KGHSH and CDR2 LQKENI. The J segment lost 6 bases and the V segment lost 3 bases, leaving 2 bases of the junction unmatched. The CDR3 runs to 13 residues. The CDR3 spells CASSPRTGDTQYF. The CDR3 bases that were read are TGTGCCAGCTCACCCCGGACAGGGGATACG.

The sample holds many counts of this clone. The sequenced fragment ends 3 residues before the CDR3 boundary, so the rest is inferred from the germline J gene. V gene TRBV18 combines with J gene TRBJ1-2; 10 bases agree with TRBD1. The J segment lost 0 bases and the V segment lost 3 bases, leaving 1 base of the junction unmatched. The CDR3 runs to 15 residues. In germline, CDR1 is KGHSH, CDR2 LQKENI. The CDR3: CASSPGTGANYGYTF. CDR3 DNA, as far as it was read: TGTGCCAGCTCACCGGGGACAGGGGCTAACTATGGC.

This clone has at least ten counts. The read halts 3 residues ahead of the CDR3 end, with the missing end drawn from the germline J gene. The chain joins TRBV6-1 to TRBJ2-3, with a possible D match to TRBD1 (5 bases). The germline gives CDR1 MNHNS, CDR2 SASEGT. The CDR3 length is 16 residues. V was clipped by 4 bases and J by 2 bases, with 16 bases between them. CDR3 loop: CASSARLGPITDTQYF. The covered CDR3 bases are TGTGCCAGCAGTGCCCGGTTGGGGCCGATCACAGATACG.

This clone has ten or more counts. The CDR3 end falls 3 residues outside the read, so it is completed with the germline J gene. This chain joins TRBV11-1 and TRBJ2-2; 9 nucleotides match TRBD1. Germline CDR1 and CDR2: SGHAT and FQDESV (reference sequence). The length of the CDR3 is 14 residues. V gave up 5 bases and J gave up 7 bases; unmatched junction bases: 5. Incomplete CDR3 DNA: TGTGCCAGCAGCCTTACAGGGGGCGTCGGGGAG. It codes for CASSLTGGVGE. The entire CDR3 reads CASSLTGGVGELFF. Based on the CDR3 plus reference TRBV11-1 and TRBJ2-2, the full variable domain is EAEVAQSPRYKITEKSQAVAFWCDPISGHATLYWYRQILGQGPELLVQFQDESVVDDSQLPKDRFSAERLKGVDSTLKIQPAELGDSAMYLCASSLTGGVGELFFGEGSRLTVL.

In its sample, this clone was seen a few times. The read ends 3 residues before the CDR3 terminus; that terminus is restored from the germline J gene. The V call is TRBV2, the J call TRBJ1-4; D is undetermined. CDR1 is SNHLY and CDR2 is FYNNEI in the germline V gene. This CDR3 is 15 amino acids long. The CDR3 sequence is CASSGRSRLDSPLFF. Incomplete CDR3 DNA: TGTGCCAGCAGTGGAAGAAGTAGGCTGGACTCACCA.

Many counts were recorded for this clone. The covered CDR3 bases are TGCAGCGTTGACGGTGTGGGGGGTGGC. Its protein is CSVDGVGGG. In full, the CDR3 is CSVDGVGGGYTF. J is TRBJ1-2 and V is TRBV29-1, with D possibly matching TRBD1 (5 bases). The read ends 3 residues early relative to the CDR3; the germline J gene fills the gap. Germline V gives CDR1 SQVTM, CDR2 ANQGSEA. V lost 3 bases and J 7 bases, leaving 12 bases between the germline ends. This CDR3 region has 12 residues.

This clone has ten or more counts. The CDR3 extends 3 residues past the end of the read, so its final part is completed from the germline J gene. This chain links TRBV19 with TRBJ2-7; weak D call: TRBD2 (5 bases). The V gene's germline CDR1 is LNHDA and CDR2 SQIVND (reference sequence). V was shortened by 4 bases and J by 1 base, with 11 bases between the two germline ends. The CDR3 consists of 14 residues. Partial CDR3 DNA: TGTGCCAGTAGTAGAGAGCGGAGATCCTACGAG. Amino acids: CASSRERRSYE. The CDR3 in its entirety is CASSRERRSYEQYF.

This clone was counted ten times or more. The sequence runs out 3 residues before the end of the CDR3; the remainder is reconstructed from the germline J gene. The J gene is TRBJ2-7, the V gene TRBV2; 9 nucleotides agree with TRBD1. The V and J ends lost 8 bases and 1 base, in that order; junction bases with no gene match: 6. The germline gives CDR1 SNHLY, CDR2 FYNNEI. This CDR3 region has 14 residues. The CDR3 region is CASWTGVMSYEQYF. The covered CDR3 bases are TGTGCCAGCTGGACAGGGGTTATGTCCTACGAG.

In its sample, this clone was seen many times. The sequenced CDR3 bases are TGTGCCAGCAGTCCCCTACAGGGG. The encoded protein is CASSPLQG. The entire CDR3 protein is CASSPLQGLFF. This chain uses TRBV2 with TRBJ2-2; weak D call: TRBD1 (6 bases). The sequenced fragment ends 3 residues before the CDR3 boundary, so the rest is inferred from the germline J gene. The CDR3 contains 11 residues. Germline V gene lookup returns CDR1 SNHLY and CDR2 FYNNEI.

This clone was recorded at least ten times. Read coverage stops 3 residues before the CDR3 terminus; the germline J gene supplies the remainder. This chain joins TRBV30 and TRBJ1-1, with D unresolved. Germline CDR1 and CDR2: GTSNPN and SVGIG (reference sequence). This CDR3 contains 13 residues. Trimming cost V 5 bases and J 4 bases, with 14 bases left between them. The CDR3 spells CAWARLVSTEAFF. CDR3 bases read: TGTGCCTGGGCGAGACTTGTGAGCACTGAA.

This clone was observed at least ten times. The read ends 3 residues shy of where the CDR3 ends; the end is completed using the germline J gene. This chain connects TRBV30 to TRBJ2-2; D is possibly TRBD1 (5 bases). Germline values: CDR1 GTSNPN, CDR2 SVGIG (reference sequence). V was shortened by 2 bases and J by 1 base, with 5 bases between the two germline ends. The CDR3 is made up of 13 amino acids. Partial CDR3 DNA: TGTGCCTGGAGTACAGGGAACACCGGGGAG. Amino acids: CAWSTGNTGE. The complete CDR3 sequence is CAWSTGNTGELFF.

This clone was picked up many times. Sequencing ends 3 residues short of the CDR3 end; the germline J gene provides the rest. The chain uses TRBV12-3 or TRBV12-4 and TRBJ2-5; 7 bases align to TRBD1. J lost 2 bases, V lost 7 bases, and 7 bases had no gene match. This CDR3 comprises 14 residues. This CDR3 is CASTLGQAQETQYF. CDR3 DNA, as far as it was read: TGTGCCAGCACCCTAGGACAGGCACAAGAGACC.

This clone was detected ten times or more. The CDR3 is cut off 3 residues early in the read; its end comes from the germline J gene. V and J are TRBV5-1 and TRBJ2-3; 7 bases map to TRBD2. The CDR3 loop spans 16 amino acids. Germline CDR1 SGHRS, CDR2 YFSETQ. The V segment lost 2 bases and the J segment 3 bases; nucleotides outside the gene matches: 9. CDR3 DNA (partial): TGCGCCAGCAGCTTACCCGGAGTAGCGGGTACAGATACG. Amino acid sequence: CASSLPGVAGTDT. The complete CDR3 sequence is CASSLPGVAGTDTQYF.